Below, 2 T cell receptor beta chains from the same sample are listed, as sequenced in a study of T cell responses to AZD1222 COVID-19 vaccine (dated by TCRdb to the early 2020s). This sample's time point label indicates: baseline before first vaccination. The receptor library was made with the immunoSEQ multiplex PCR assay. Sourced from immuneACCESS, this table was stored by TCRdb with only in-frame sequences that have V and J called. A share of the clones is absent; for the studies checked, an unresolved V gene accounts for under half, and the remainder has no known explanation. For this sample there are over 150,000 clones; approximately 86% appear just once. The ten largest clones represent approximately 0.49% of the sample. The specimen comprised peripheral blood, sampled on day 0 of AZD1222 vaccination. Every receptor here comes from an adult in good health.

The chain is built from TRBV5-4 and TRBJ2-5; no firm D call. Trimming took 4 bases from V and 10 from J, leaving 14 bases between them. Germline V gene data show CDR1 as SGHNT and CDR2 as YYREEE (reference sequence). CDR3 size: 12 residues. CDR3: CASSEDVSVQYF. As DNA, the CDR3 is TGTGCCAGCAGCGAGGACGTCTCAGTCCAGTACTTC.

This clone was observed once. The genes are TRBV5-6 and TRBJ2-5, with D possibly called TRBD1 or TRBD2 (5 bases each). Per the germline V gene, CDR1 is SGHDT and CDR2 is YYEEEE. The ends were cut back, 4 bases at V and 5 bases at J, with 21 bases in the middle. This CDR3 has 16 amino acids. The CDR3 here is CASSIRPGPGRETQYF. CDR3 in DNA: TGTGCCAGCAGCATTAGACCGGGACCCGGGCGGGAGACCCAGTACTTC.